The 11 T cell receptor beta chains below were found in one sample sequenced in a study of OX40 agonist ivuxolimab in advanced cancers. Repertoires were generated with immunoSEQ multiplex PCR, while TCRdb's copy carries only in-frame clones and drops some. The table lists 70,000 to 80,000 clones, over 70% of them singletons, with roughly 4.9% in the top ten. This sample comprised CD4+ or CD8+ T cells sorted from blood, obtained in a trial of the OX40 agonist ivuxolimab. The receptors derive from an adult with an advanced solid tumor such as melanoma, head and neck, liver or kidney cancer.

V is TRBV27 and J is TRBJ2-1, with D perhaps matching TRBD1 or TRBD2 (5 bases each). This CDR3 has 12 residues. Trimming pared 5 bases from V and 10 bases from J, leaving 12 bases between. Germline V gives CDR1 MNHEY, CDR2 SMNVEV (reference sequence). In DNA form, the CDR3 reads TGTGCCAGCAGTCCCTCCGGGACGGAGCAGTTCTTC. It is translated as CASSPSGTEQFF.

The rearrangement uses TRBV5-1 and TRBJ2-1; D remains ambiguous. Trimming shortened V by 6 bases and J by 0 bases, and 13 bases separated the two germline ends. Germline-derived CDR1 and CDR2 are SGHRS and YFSETQ. The CDR3 sequence is 15 residues long. The CDR3: CASNPSSPSYNEQFF. CDR3 sequence (DNA): TGCGCCAGCAACCCATCCTCCCCCTCCTACAATGAGCAGTTCTTC.

The sample holds one count of this clone. This chain connects TRBV10-3 to TRBJ2-7, with no clear D. This CDR3 has 14 residues. Trimming cost V 2 bases and J 1 base, with 9 bases left between them. CDR1 and CDR2 (germline): ENHRY, SYGVKD. The CDR3 is CAISERSNSYEQYF. CDR3 DNA sequence: TGTGCCATCAGTGAGAGGTCGAATTCCTACGAGCAGTACTTC.

The chain couples TRBV12-5 to TRBJ2-5; D perhaps matches TRBD1 (6 bases). The germline CDR1 and CDR2 sequences are LGHNT and FRNRAP. The CDR3 length is 16 residues. V lost 0 bases and J lost 2, with 13 bases in between. CDR3 coding DNA: TGTGCTAGTGGTTTGGTACTGGGGGCTAGACAAGAGACCCAGTACTTC. Translated: CASGLVLGARQETQYF. The full variable domain, with the rest looked up from reference TRBV12-5 and TRBJ2-5, is DARVTQTPRHKVTEMGQEVTMRCQPILGHNTVFWYRQTMMQGLELLAYFRNRAPLDDSGMPKDRFSAEMPDATLATLKIQPSEPRDSAVYFCASGLVLGARQETQYFGPGTRLLVL.

The chain carries TRBV6-5 and TRBJ1-1; tentative D call: TRBD1 (6 bases). The CDR3 runs to 14 residues. V shed 6 bases and J shed 5 bases, with 16 bases lying between them. Looked up from germline, CDR1 is MNHEY and CDR2 is SVGAGI. The CDR3 protein is CASSQRGAETEAFF. CDR3 DNA: TGTGCCAGCAGCCAAAGGGGGGCTGAGACTGAAGCTTTCTTT.

The chain joins TRBV30 to TRBJ2-3; no reliable D call. The germline V gene encodes CDR1 GTSNPN and CDR2 SVGIG (reference sequence). The CDR3 is made up of 16 amino acids. V was shortened by 1 base and J by 0 bases, with 14 bases between the two germline ends. Here the CDR3 DNA reads TGTGCCTGGAGTGACGTGGTACGCCCTAGCACAGATACGCAGTATTTT. This translates into CAWSDVVRPSTDTQYF.

The DNA for the CDR3 is TGTGCCAGCAGCTTAGGCCAAGCTGACGAGCAGTTCTTC. It is translated as CASSLGQADEQFF. The chain has TRBV7-2 and TRBJ2-1; D call uncertain. The CDR3 sequence is 13 residues long. Between the trimmed V and J ends, which lost 1 base and 10 bases, there was a span of 11 bases. Germline loops: CDR1 SGHTA, CDR2 FQGNSA.

This clone was found once. This rearrangement joins TRBV29-1 to TRBJ1-6, with 9 bases aligning to TRBD1. Unmatched junction bases numbered 10, after V lost 7 bases and J lost 6 bases. CDR3 length: 15 amino acids. CDR1 and CDR2 from the germline V gene are SQVTM and ANQGSEA. The CDR3 DNA reads TGCAGCGACCTGCTACAGGGGGCAGGTAATTCACCCCTCCACTTT. It translates to CSDLLQGAGNSPLHF.

The J gene is TRBJ1-6, the V gene TRBV10-3, with TRBD1 matching 9 bases. The CDR3 contains 14 residues. Germline CDR1 is ENHRY and CDR2 is SYGVKD. V lost 4 bases to trimming and J lost 8 bases; unmatched junction nucleotides: 3. Written as DNA, the CDR3 is TGTGCCATCAGTGCGGACAGGGGCGATTCACCCCTCCACTTT. Translated: CAISADRGDSPLHF.

The gene calls are TRBV6-4 and TRBJ2-3; TRBD1 matches at 10 bases. Trimming at V came to 2 bases and at J to 2 bases, leaving 1 base not matched to a gene. This CDR3 is built from 15 residues. Germline lookup yields CDR1 MRHNA and CDR2 SNTAGT. CDR3 in amino acids: CASSDGTGDTDTQYF. Written as DNA, the CDR3 is TGTGCCAGCAGTGACGGGACAGGGGACACAGATACGCAGTATTTT.

V gene TRBV30 combines with J gene TRBJ1-1; D call uncertain. Trimming took 4 bases from V and 2 from J, leaving 17 bases between them. This CDR3 contains 15 residues. The V gene's germline CDR1 is GTSNPN and CDR2 SVGIG (reference sequence). CDR3 sequence: CAWITAWTANTEAFF. Written as DNA, the CDR3 is TGTGCCTGGATCACCGCGTGGACGGCTAACACTGAAGCTTTCTTT.